This T cell receptor (beta chain) comes out of a study of T cells in pancreatic ductal adenocarcinoma. Study-level results: Tumors hold more CD45RO+ effector T cells, which may bias toward lower diversity.

For this clone: Its antigen is as yet unknown.

The selected patients with pancreatic ductal adenocarcinoma had surgery but no neoadjuvant therapy. Sequencing used immunoSEQ multiplex PCR; TCRdb keeps in-frame clones, though not all of them. The sample lists about 9,000 clones; roughly 91% were seen once. Sequencing used PBMCs. The sequence derives from a human donor with pancreatic ductal adenocarcinoma.

Written as DNA, the CDR3 is TGTGCCAGCAGCTTCGGGACACGGGCAACTAATGAAAAACTGTTTTTT. This translates into CASSFGTRATNEKLFF. The chain employs TRBV7-9 and TRBJ1-4, with D perhaps TRBD1 (6 bases). The CDR3 length is 16 residues. Germline assignment: CDR1 SEHNR and CDR2 FQNEAQ (reference sequence). V was shortened by 3 bases and J by 0 bases, with 11 bases between the two germline ends. The full variable domain, with the rest looked up from reference TRBV7-9 and TRBJ1-4, is DTGVSQNPRHKITKRGQNVTFRCDPISEHNRLYWYRQTLGQGPEFLTYFQNEAQLEKSRLLSDRFSAERPKGSFSTLEIQRTEQGDSAMYLCASSFGTRATNEKLFFGSGTQLSVL.